This paragraph reports one TCR beta chain. Its antigen remains unidentified. The source of the sample is a study of cytomegalovirus exposure and HLA in healthy donors. Whole-study context: Genetic ancestry analysis placed 75% to 85% of the roughly 400 donors that were genotyped in the Caucasian-associated cluster. Study-wide results and caveats: Exclusion applied to some V segments, including TRBV6-2 and TRBV6-3, as they were indistinguishable. It was assumed in the presence/absence analyses that sequencing depth was roughly uniform across donors. Productive rates of about 87% or about 30% were seen for most TCR beta V segments in an earlier analysis.

PCR amplification relied on 60 Vbeta primers (plus 13 Jbeta primers). The assay was immunoSEQ multiplex PCR, and TCRdb's table has in-frame clones only and misses some. The specimen's table records tens of thousands of clones. Germline V gene sequence: CDR1 SGHNT, CDR2 YYREEE (reference sequence). CDR3 length: 14 amino acids. The V gene end was trimmed by 4 bases and the J gene end by 5 bases; junction bases not matched to a gene: 5. The chain employs TRBV5-4 and TRBJ2-7; 11 bases agree with TRBD1. This TCR derives from a woman aged 55-69 years in good health and CMV-seronegative. The sequencing input was PBMCs. The CDR3 DNA sequence: TGTGCCAGCAGCCGGGGACAGGGGGGCGACGAGCAGTACTTC. Translating it yields CASSRGQGGDEQYF.